The TCR beta chain described here comes from a study of regulatory T cells in long-lasting Graves disease (dated by TCRdb to 2020 to 2022). At the level of the whole study: Persistent Graves' disease was defined as antithyroid drug treatment for over 5 years with persistently positive TSH receptor autoantibodies. Peripheral blood TCR sequencing and RNA sequencing compared persistent Graves' disease patients with newly diagnosed Graves' disease patients. The study was conducted in China and was registered as a clinical trial. A total of roughly 33 samples underwent TCR sequencing: about 13 from persistent and roughly 20 from newly diagnosed Graves' disease patients. In the clinical cohort, patients with persistent Graves' disease had used antithyroid drugs for an average of about 10 years. Overall study outcomes, separate from this receptor: More public clonotypes were shared among persistent patients (over 2,500) than among newly diagnosed patients (approximately 1,000). The authors acknowledged the small sample size as a limitation that may reduce accuracy. Peripheral blood alone was examined, since thyroid tissue, which constituted the primary lesion, could not be accessed. Persistent Graves' disease patients showed lower TCR Shannon entropy and fewer highly expanded clones than newly diagnosed patients, suggesting clonal expansion. Only the TCR beta chain was sequenced and analyzed.

The table lists this clonotype with many counts. Its antigen target is currently unknown. It has no much larger one-base neighbor in the sample; base qualities were not kept. The time point label corresponds to: persistent/refractory GD, antithyroid drugs over 5 years with positive TRAb. RNA was extracted from PBMCs in TRIzol for both TCR sequencing and RNA sequencing. The diagnosis of Graves' disease was made according to American Thyroid Association guidelines. Recruitment of patients was carried out at an endocrinology department in Xi'an, China. From each patient, approximately 10 milliliters of peripheral blood was collected into an EDTA anticoagulant tube. Ficoll Paque Plus density gradient separation was used to isolate PBMCs, and no further T cell sorting was done. An Agilent 2100 Bioanalyzer and agarose gel were used to check RNA quality, and a NanoDrop 2000 was used to measure RNA concentration.

The receptor library was made with multiplex PCR. Instrument used: Illumina HiSeq 4000. TCR beta libraries were built with iRepertoire HTBI primers and Arm-PCR amplification of CDR3 regions. Before sequencing, the PCR products underwent gel purification. The authors' analysis ran thus. A total of 62 TRBV and some 15 TRBJ segments were identified across samples and were used for gene usage analysis of CDR3 amino acid clonotypes. COPE and FqMerger were used to merge the filtered high-quality paired reads into contigs. BLAST was used to align contigs to IMGT TRBV, TRBD and TRBJ reference genes, and CDR3 was defined according to IMGT. Highly expanded clones were defined as clonotypes with a frequency above 0.1%. Shannon entropy served as the measure of repertoire diversity, while the Gini coefficient captured V-J evenness. A clonotype was considered public if more than one individual shared it. TCRdb reran the public reads through fastp at Q25 and MiXCR, keeping productive beta chains. Every entry covers one CDR3 protein and lists the most common genes and DNA from its rows. TCRdb's processing, not the authors', yielded these V and J calls. Within this sample are approximately 350,000 distinct CDR3 sequences, with roughly 24% of them counted one time only. The biggest ten clones account for less than 30% of the sample.

The specimen was peripheral blood mononuclear cells (PBMCs), collected when the disease was refractory, from a patient treated with antithyroid drugs. The TCR sequence derives from a woman between 40 and 50 years old with Graves disease. Donor details come from another sample of the same person, matched by shared clones.

The CDR3 sequence is CASSVDRGAYEQYF. The DNA sequence is TGTGCCAGCAGCGTCGACAGGGGGGCCTACGAGCAGTACTTC. The sequence joins TRBV9 to TRBJ2-7; 9 nucleotides in the junction match TRBD1. V has 2 bases trimmed and J has 2 bases trimmed; junction bases matching no gene number 2. From the cysteine through the phenylalanine, the CDR3 covers 14 amino acids. Only the CDR3 DNA is retained, 42 bases long and in frame from the first base. CDR1 SGDLS and CDR2 YYNGEE are derived from the germline V gene.